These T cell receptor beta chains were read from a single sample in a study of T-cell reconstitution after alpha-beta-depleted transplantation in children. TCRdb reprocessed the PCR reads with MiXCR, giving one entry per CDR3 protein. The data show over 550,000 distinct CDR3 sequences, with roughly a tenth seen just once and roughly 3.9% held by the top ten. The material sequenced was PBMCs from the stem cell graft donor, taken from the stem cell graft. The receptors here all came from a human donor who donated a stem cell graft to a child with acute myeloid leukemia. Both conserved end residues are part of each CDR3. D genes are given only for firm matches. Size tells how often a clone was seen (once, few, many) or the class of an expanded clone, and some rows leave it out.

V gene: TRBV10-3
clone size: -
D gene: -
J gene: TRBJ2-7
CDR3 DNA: TGTGCCATCAGTGAGATGGGACGGTGGGATGTCGAGCAGTACTTC
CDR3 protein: CAISEMGRWDVEQYF

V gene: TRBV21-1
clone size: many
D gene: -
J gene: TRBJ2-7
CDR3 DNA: TGTGCCAGCAGCGAAGGACAGGGAGGATCCTACGAGCAGTACTTC
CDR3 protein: CASSEGQGGSYEQYF

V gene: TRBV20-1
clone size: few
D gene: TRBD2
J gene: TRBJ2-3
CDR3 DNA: TGCAGTGCTAGACCAATCCATATAGCGGGTCCCAGCACAGATACGCAGTATTTT
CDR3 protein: CSARPIHIAGPSTDTQYF

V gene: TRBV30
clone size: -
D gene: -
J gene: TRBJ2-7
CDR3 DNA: TGTGCCTGGAGTGCGCAGGGGGAGCAGTACTTC
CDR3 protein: CAWSAQGEQYF

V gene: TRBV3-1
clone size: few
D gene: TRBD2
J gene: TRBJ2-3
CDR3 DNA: TGTGCCAGCAGCCACGAGCGGGAGATCGGTGCAGATACGCAGTATTTT
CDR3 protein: CASSHEREIGADTQYF

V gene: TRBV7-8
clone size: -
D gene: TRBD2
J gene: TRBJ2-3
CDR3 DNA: TGTGCCAGCAGCTCCCCCCGTAGGGCGGGAGGGCCATCAGATACGCAGTATTTT
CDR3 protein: CASSSPRRAGGPSDTQYF

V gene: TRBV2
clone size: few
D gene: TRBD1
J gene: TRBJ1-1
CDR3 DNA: TGTGCCAGCAGTCTAAGACAGGGATCTGAAGCTTTCTTT
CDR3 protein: CASSLRQGSEAFF

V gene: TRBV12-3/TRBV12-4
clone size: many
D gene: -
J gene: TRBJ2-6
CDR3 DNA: TGTGCCAGCACCACCCTTACTGCGGCTGGGGCCAACGTCCTGACTTTC
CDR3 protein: CASTTLTAAGANVLTF

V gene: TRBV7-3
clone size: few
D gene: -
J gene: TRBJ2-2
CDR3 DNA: TGTGCCAGCAGCTTAACCCGGGAGTCGGTCAAGTACACCGGGGAGCTGTTTTTT
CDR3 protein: CASSLTRESVKYTGELFF

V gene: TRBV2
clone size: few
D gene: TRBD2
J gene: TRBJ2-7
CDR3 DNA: TGTGCCAGCACCAGACTAGCGGAGACAACCTACGAGCAGTACTTC
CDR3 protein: CASTRLAETTYEQYF

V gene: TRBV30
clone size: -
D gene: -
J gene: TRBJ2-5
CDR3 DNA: TGTGCCTGGAGTACCCTGGGGGGTTTAGGAGAGACCCAGTACTTC
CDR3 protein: CAWSTLGGLGETQYF

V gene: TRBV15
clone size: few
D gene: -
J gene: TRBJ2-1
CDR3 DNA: TGTGCCACCTCCGCGGGCAGAAGCTCCTACAATGAGCAGTTCTTC
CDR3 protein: CATSAGRSSYNEQFF

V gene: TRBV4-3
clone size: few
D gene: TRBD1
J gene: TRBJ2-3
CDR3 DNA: TGCGCCAGCAGCCAACGGGACAGAAGCACAGATACGCAGTATTTT
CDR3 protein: CASSQRDRSTDTQYF

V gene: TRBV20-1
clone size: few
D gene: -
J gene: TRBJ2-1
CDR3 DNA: TGCAGTGCCGAGCGAGGGACGAGCGGGCGGATGTACAATGAGCAGTTCTTC
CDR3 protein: CSAERGTSGRMYNEQFF

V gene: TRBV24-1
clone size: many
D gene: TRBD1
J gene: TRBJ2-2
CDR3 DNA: TGTGCCACCAGTGATCGCCACCGACAGGGATTCCGGGAGCTGTTTTTT
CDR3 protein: CATSDRHRQGFRELFF